A selection of T cell receptor beta chains follows, all from one sample in a study of T cell responses to AZD1222 COVID-19 vaccine. Data came from immunoSEQ multiplex PCR; TCRdb stores just in-frame clones and leaves some out. The data contain roughly 150,000 clones, about 90% of them singletons. The source was peripheral blood, collected 28 days after the second AZD1222 dose. The receptors stem from an adult who received the AZD1222 COVID-19 vaccine. Both conserved end residues are part of each CDR3. The order of the fields is J gene, clone size, D gene, CDR3 length, V gene, CDR3 protein, CDR3 DNA. D genes are given only for firm matches. The listing skips clone size in some rows; elsewhere it reads once, few, many or a size class.

>TRBJ1-2|-|-|13|TRBV7-3
CASSPSRDYGYTF
TGTGCCAGCAGCCCCTCCAGGGACTATGGCTACACCTTC
>TRBJ2-1|-|-|11|TRBV20-1
CSAMAFDEQFF
TGCAGTGCTATGGCGTTTGATGAGCAGTTCTTC
>TRBJ2-7|-|TRBD1|15|TRBV5-1
CASTPSGGYVYEQYF
TGCGCCAGCACCCCATCAGGGGGTTACGTCTACGAGCAGTACTTC
>TRBJ2-2|-|-|17|TRBV4-2
CASSERVDVTNTGELFF
TGTGCCAGCAGCGAGAGGGTGGACGTAACGAACACCGGGGAGCTGTTTTTT
>TRBJ1-1|-|-|13|TRBV5-5
CASSLEQGTEAFF
TGTGCCAGCAGCTTGGAGCAGGGCACTGAAGCTTTCTTT
>TRBJ2-3|-|TRBD2|14|TRBV30
CAWSIAGGADTQYF
TGTGCCTGGAGTATAGCGGGGGGGGCAGATACGCAGTATTTT
>TRBJ1-2|-|-|17|TRBV4-2
CASSQGQGVMSNYGYTF
TGTGCCAGCAGCCAAGGTCAAGGCGTAATGTCTAACTATGGCTACACCTTC
>TRBJ1-5|-|-|12|TRBV28
CASMGGNQPQHF
TGTGCCAGCATGGGAGGCAATCAGCCCCAGCATTTT
>TRBJ2-3|-|-|15|TRBV7-3
CASSFGILQTDTQYF
TGTGCCAGCAGCTTCGGGATTCTCCAGACAGATACGCAGTATTTT
>TRBJ1-2|-|TRBD1|17|TRBV18
CASSPSEPDRVNYGYTF
TGTGCCAGCTCACCCTCAGAGCCGGACAGGGTTAACTATGGCTACACCTTC
>TRBJ2-2|-|TRBD1|14|TRBV5-1
CASRQGENTGELFF
TGCGCCAGCCGACAGGGGGAGAACACCGGGGAGCTGTTTTTT
>TRBJ1-1|-|-|15|TRBV4-3
CASSSGGGRNTEAFF
TGCGCCAGCAGCTCTGGGGGGGGAAGGAACACTGAAGCTTTCTTT
>TRBJ1-5|many|-|13|TRBV2
CASSFISNQPQHF
TGTGCCAGCAGTTTCATTAGCAATCAGCCCCAGCATTTT
>TRBJ1-6|-|-|14|TRBV28
CASSRSSYNSPLHF
TGTGCCAGCAGTCGCAGCTCCTATAATTCACCCCTCCACTTT
>TRBJ1-5|-|-|12|TRBV7-9
CASSLPNQPQHF
TGTGCCAGCAGTCTACCTAATCAGCCCCAGCATTTT
>TRBJ2-7|-|TRBD1|15|TRBV27
CASSFTGTGAYEQYF
TGTGCCAGCAGTTTTACCGGGACAGGCGCCTACGAGCAGTACTTC